This T cell receptor beta chain was sequenced in a study of shared T cell receptors in the human thymus. Profiling relied on immunoSEQ multiplex PCR, and the TCRdb table lists in-frame clones only, not all of them. The sample contains 650,000 to 950,000 clones, 80% to 90% of which appear only once. CDR3 length: 13 residues. Germline assignment: CDR1 SGHRS and CDR2 YFSETQ. The V end lost 1 base, the J end lost 7 bases, and 8 bases lay between the germline ends. This same sample was also part of a study on human thymus T cells.

Sequenced sample: thymocytes. This clonotype was sampled from a girl under three years old with a congenital heart defect. The chain combines TRBV5-1 with TRBJ2-2; D might be TRBD2 (5 bases). The CDR3 loop is CASSLWRCGELFF. The CDR3 nucleotides are TGCGCCAGCAGCTTGTGGAGGTGCGGGGAGCTGTTTTTT.